This TCR beta chain derives from a study of glioma-infiltrating T cells after dendritic cell vaccination. Study summary: Patients received autologous tumor lysate-pulsed dendritic cell vaccination between about 2003 and 2012. Study-wide points: Few patients contributed both blood and tumor specimens.

As to this clone: Its antigen is unknown.

Assay used: immunoSEQ multiplex PCR; TCRdb lists only in-frame clones, some missing. The sample has 72,000 or so clones, around 86% seen once; the top ten hold 2% to 2.5%. Time point of the sample: after dendritic cell vaccination, including at tumor progression/relapse. Trimming removed 4 bases at V and 9 bases at J, with 19 bases between. The CDR3 runs to 14 residues. Germline CDR1 reads SGHNT; CDR2 reads YYREEE (reference sequence). This receptor was obtained from a human donor with glioblastoma. The rearrangement joins TRBV5-4 to TRBJ1-2; D unclear. The material sequenced was blood, taken after dendritic cell vaccination. The CDR3 protein is CASSPGGQAISYTF. The CDR3 DNA follows: TGTGCCAGCAGCCCTGGTGGCCAGGCCATAAGCTACACCTTC. Supplemented by reference TRBV5-4 and TRBJ1-2, the full variable domain reads ETGVTQSPTHLIKTRGQQVTLRCSSQSGHNTVSWYQQALGQGPQFIFQYYREEENGRGNFPPRFSGLQFPNYSSELNVNALELDDSALYLCASSPGGQAISYTFGSGTRLTVV.